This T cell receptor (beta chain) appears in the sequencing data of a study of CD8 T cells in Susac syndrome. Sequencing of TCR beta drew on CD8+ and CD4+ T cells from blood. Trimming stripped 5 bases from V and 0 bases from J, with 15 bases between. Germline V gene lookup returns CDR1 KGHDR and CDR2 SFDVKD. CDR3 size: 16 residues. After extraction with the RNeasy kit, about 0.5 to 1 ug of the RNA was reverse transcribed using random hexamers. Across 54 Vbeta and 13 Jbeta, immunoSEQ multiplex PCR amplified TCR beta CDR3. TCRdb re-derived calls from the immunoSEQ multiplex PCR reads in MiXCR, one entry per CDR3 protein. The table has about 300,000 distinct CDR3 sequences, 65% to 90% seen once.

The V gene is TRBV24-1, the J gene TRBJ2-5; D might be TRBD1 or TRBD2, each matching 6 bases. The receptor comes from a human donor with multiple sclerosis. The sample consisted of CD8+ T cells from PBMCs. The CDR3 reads CATSVGGGINQETQYF. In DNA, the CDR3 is TGTGCCACCAGTGTCGGGGGCGGGATAAACCAAGAGACCCAGTACTTC.